The present TCR beta chain was sequenced within a study of early T cells in non-severe SARS-CoV-2 infection. CDR1 and CDR2 (germline): DFQATT, SNEGSKA (reference sequence). The V segment lost 1 base and the J segment 7 bases; nucleotides outside the gene matches: 6. This CDR3 contains 14 residues. This clonotype has more than one count but fewer than ten. Antigen specificity is unknown. TCRdb reanalysed the 5' RACE reads using MiXCR and keeps one entry per CDR3 protein. This sample carries about 36,000 distinct CDR3 sequences, 6% to 8% of them seen once, and the ten largest clones take 24%. Study-wide findings and caveats: Private and CD4 specificities were missed by VDJdb matching, which favored anti-spike CD8 responses.

The V call is TRBV20-1, the J call TRBJ2-1, with 8 bases that match TRBD2. This TCR was sampled from an adult who was a healthcare worker with PCR-confirmed SARS-CoV-2 infection or an uninfected control (not recorded which). This sample comprised whole blood, obtained at baseline. CDR3 in DNA: TGCAGTGCTAGAGCGGCTAGCGGGTTGAATGAGCAGTTCTTC. Amino acids: CSARAASGLNEQFF.